A single sample is the source of the 21 T cell receptor beta chains below, sequenced in a study of blood T cells in healthy people across ages (dated by TCRdb to between 2015 and 2016). Library preparation was by 5' RACE. The sequencer listed for this sample is Illumina HiSeq 2500. A second about 7 to 11 cycle PCR used a sample-barcoded 5' primer and a J-beta primer mix. Using fastp at Q25 and MiXCR, TCRdb reprocessed the public reads and kept productive beta chains. One record per CDR3 amino acid sequence lists the most common genes and DNA. In all, the sample holds around 580,000 distinct CDR3 sequences, and more than 45% of those were seen once. The ten largest clones take up 20% to 25% of the sample. Sequences were obtained from blood. The receptors come from a man aged 80 or over in good health.

J is TRBJ2-5 and V is TRBV7-2, with 7 bases identical to TRBD1. The CDR3 totals 15 residues. V was pared by 3 bases and J by 2 bases, with 6 bases of the junction left unmatched. Germline V gene data show CDR1 as SGHTA and CDR2 as FQGNSA. Here the CDR3 reads CASSFNRGHQETQYF. CDR3 sequence (DNA): TGTGCCAGCAGCTTTAACAGGGGCCATCAAGAGACCCAGTACTTC.

This clonotype occurred a few times. The V call is TRBV2, the J call TRBJ2-4; perhaps TRBD1 as D (5 bases). The J call may be wrong; the DNA end is better matched by TRBJ2-7. The CDR3 is 15 residues long. The germline V gene encodes CDR1 SNHLY and CDR2 FYNNEI. CDR3 in amino acids: CASSLVQGGAYEQYF. The DNA for the CDR3 is TGTGCCAGCAGCCTGGTTCAGGGTGGGGCCTACGAGCAGTACTTC.

This clonotype was seen ten or more times. The chain is built from TRBV6-6 and TRBJ2-3, with D unclear. The germline gives CDR1 MNHNY, CDR2 SVGAGI (reference sequence). V lost 6 bases and J 6 bases, leaving 13 bases between the germline ends. This CDR3 has 13 residues. CDR3 nucleotide sequence: TGTGCCAGCAGGCCAGCCTCTGCGGATACGCAGTATTTT. As protein: CASRPASADTQYF.

This chain joins TRBV4-1 and TRBJ2-7; 9 bases are a match to TRBD1. CDR1 MGHRA and CDR2 YSYEKL come from the germline V gene. The CDR3 is made up of 15 amino acids. V gave up 5 bases and J gave up 0 bases; unmatched junction bases: 5. DNA for the CDR3: TGCGCCAGCAGCATACGACAGGGGGGCTCCTACGAGCAGTACTTC. Translated: CASSIRQGGSYEQYF.

This clonotype came up once. The chain uses TRBV5-1 and TRBJ2-3; 10 bases are shared with TRBD2. In germline, CDR1 is SGHRS, CDR2 YFSETQ. The CDR3 runs 17 residues. Germline trimming cut 0 bases from V and 5 bases from J; bases unmatched to any gene: 9. The CDR3 coding sequence is TGCGCCAGCAGCTTGGTACGAGCGGGGGGGCCTCAAGATACGCAGTATTTT. Protein sequence: CASSLVRAGGPQDTQYF.

This clonotype was detected a few times. The chain links TRBV20-1 to TRBJ1-2; D is perhaps TRBD1 (6 bases). The V gene lost 6 bases and the J gene lost 4 bases, with 9 bases spanning the gap. Germline CDR1 DFQATT, CDR2 SNEGSKA (reference sequence). The CDR3 runs to 11 residues. In DNA, the CDR3 is TGCAGTGCCACGGACAGCTATGGCTACACCTTC. Its translation is CSATDSYGYTF.

The table lists this clonotype with a few counts. The CDR3 DNA reads TGCAGCGTCCGGGACCGAGTGGAAGAGACCCAGTACTTC. Translation gives CSVRDRVEETQYF. The gene calls are TRBV29-1 and TRBJ2-5; D tentatively fits TRBD1 or TRBD2 (5 bases each). This CDR3 contains 13 residues. Trimming removed 6 bases from V and 3 bases from J, with 14 bases in between. CDR1 SQVTM and CDR2 ANQGSEA come from the germline V gene.

The V gene is TRBV7-3, the J gene TRBJ1-2; D might be TRBD1 (6 bases). The CDR3 is 13 amino acids. Germline V gives CDR1 SGHTA, CDR2 FQGTGA. V lost 3 bases and J 7 bases, leaving 12 bases between the germline ends. CDR3 sequence reads: CASSFSGASGYTF. As DNA, the CDR3 is TGTGCCAGCAGCTTCTCGGGGGCTTCTGGCTACACCTTC.

This clonotype appeared a few times. The gene calls are TRBV7-9 and TRBJ1-1; D is uncertain. Trimming stripped 2 bases from V and 6 bases from J, with 7 bases between. CDR3 length: 12 residues. Per germline, CDR1 SEHNR and CDR2 FQNEAQ (reference sequence). Here the CDR3 reads CASSLPVSEAFF. CDR3 bases: TGTGCCAGCAGCTTACCGGTATCTGAAGCTTTCTTT.

Only a few counts were recorded for this clonotype. This chain joins TRBV29-1 and TRBJ2-3, with no clear D. CDR3 length: 12 residues. The V gene's germline CDR1 is SQVTM and CDR2 ANQGSEA. The germline V and J ends were trimmed by 2 bases and 2 bases, with 5 bases remaining between them. CDR3 sequence (DNA): TGCAGCGTTGAACTAGTCACAGATACGCAGTATTTT. Amino acids: CSVELVTDTQYF.

This clonotype showed up many times. This rearrangement joins TRBV6-5 to TRBJ2-1, with D possibly matching TRBD2 (6 bases). V gave up 2 bases and J gave up 9 bases, with 8 bases separating them. The CDR3 covers 12 residues. Germline assignment: CDR1 MNHEY and CDR2 SVGAGI. DNA for the CDR3: TGTGCCAGCAGTTACCGGCGGGGTGAGCAGTTCTTC. This translates into CASSYRRGEQFF.

The chain employs TRBV4-3 and TRBJ2-1; D unresolved. The germline gives CDR1 LGHNA, CDR2 YSLEER. The V gene lost 1 base and the J gene lost 0 bases, with 10 bases spanning the gap. The CDR3 loop spans 16 amino acids. The CDR3 nucleotides are TGCGCCAGCAGCCAAGGGCGGCGCTCCTCCTACAATGAGCAGTTCTTC. It codes for CASSQGRRSSYNEQFF.

The rearrangement uses TRBV20-1 and TRBJ2-3; D possibly matches TRBD1 or TRBD2 (5 bases each). Germline-derived CDR1 and CDR2 are DFQATT and SNEGSKA (reference sequence). V lost 3 bases, J lost 3 bases, and 10 bases lay in between. The CDR3 sequence is 13 residues long. For the CDR3, the DNA is TGCAGTGCTAGCCGGGGCGGGACAGATACGCAGTATTTT. Translation gives CSASRGGTDTQYF.

V is TRBV4-3 and J is TRBJ1-2, with no clear D. The CDR3 extends over 15 amino acids. Trimming pared 0 bases from V and 2 bases from J, leaving 10 bases between. Germline V gene sequence: CDR1 LGHNA, CDR2 YSLEER. The CDR3 loop reads CASSQDKGLNYGYTF. CDR3 DNA sequence: TGCGCCAGCAGCCAAGATAAGGGCTTAAACTATGGCTACACCTTC.

This clonotype has more than one count but fewer than ten. V usage is TRBV27 and J usage is TRBJ2-7; no clear D gene. The CDR3 length is 13 residues. The germline V gene encodes CDR1 MNHEY and CDR2 SMNVEV (reference sequence). The ends were cut back, 7 bases at V and 2 bases at J, with 12 bases in the middle. CDR3 region: CASKPAMTYEQYF. For the CDR3, the DNA is TGTGCCAGCAAGCCAGCGATGACCTACGAGCAGTACTTC.

This chain connects TRBV15 to TRBJ1-3; possible D gene TRBD1, 5 bases. This CDR3 has 13 amino acids. Germline V gives CDR1 LNHNV, CDR2 YYDKDF (reference sequence). Between the trimmed V and J ends, which lost 8 bases and 5 bases, there was a span of 13 bases. The CDR3 here is CATSRQLRNTIYF. The CDR3, as DNA: TGTGCCACCTCCCGACAGCTAAGAAACACCATATATTTT.

This clonotype turned up a few times. The genes are TRBV25-1 and TRBJ2-1; D remains ambiguous. Germline CDR1 MGHDK, CDR2 SYGVNS. V was pared by 6 bases and J by 13 bases, with 10 bases between. The CDR3 totals 10 residues. The CDR3 bases are TGTGCCAGCAGAGGAGCCAGACAGTTCTTC. Translated: CASRGARQFF.

This clonotype was counted only a few times. The chain carries TRBV29-1 and TRBJ2-7; TRBD2 aligns across 9 bases. V trimming: 5 bases; J trimming: 1 base; junction bases outside the gene matches: 6. The CDR3 is made up of 14 amino acids. Germline CDR1 and CDR2: SQVTM and ANQGSEA. The CDR3 DNA follows: TGCAGCGTTCTAGCGGGAACCTCGTCCTACGAGCAGTACTTC. Its protein is CSVLAGTSSYEQYF.

The rearrangement links TRBV5-1 to TRBJ1-1; D gene ambiguous. V was shortened by 1 base and J by 2 bases, with 9 bases between the two germline ends. Germline values: CDR1 SGHRS, CDR2 YFSETQ. This CDR3 is 14 amino acids long. The CDR3 DNA reads TGCGCCAGCAGCTTGCAGAACGAAAACACTGAAGCTTTCTTT. Translating gives CASSLQNENTEAFF.

The chain recombines TRBV29-1 with TRBJ1-2; D remains unclear. V gave up 4 bases and J gave up 8 bases, with 11 bases separating them. The germline V gene encodes CDR1 SQVTM and CDR2 ANQGSEA. This CDR3 is built from 11 residues. CDR3 in amino acids: CSVVLQRGYTF. DNA for the CDR3: TGCAGCGTTGTCCTCCAGAGGGGCTACACCTTC.

The V and J genes are TRBV12-3 or TRBV12-4 and TRBJ2-7, with 8 bases lining up with TRBD2. This CDR3 region has 15 residues. V lost 4 bases to trimming and J lost 3 bases; unmatched junction nucleotides: 8. CDR3 nucleotide sequence: TGTGCCAGCAGTTCCCAGCGGGGGCCCCACTACGAGCAGTACTTC. Protein sequence: CASSSQRGPHYEQYF.